This T cell receptor (beta chain) was recorded in a study of blood T cell repertoires in COVID-19. For the study at large: Collection of acute and convalescent COVID-19 samples took place in the United States, Italy and Spain. T cells, B-cell-depleted T cells, or PBMCs supplied cDNA or gDNA.

The CDR3 has 17 amino acids. In germline, CDR1 is MDHEN, CDR2 SYDVKM. V was pared by 1 base and J by 4 bases, with 17 bases between. Authors' data handling: Using reference gene primer amplification, nucleated cell counts were estimated. The repertoire was sequenced with immunoSEQ multiplex PCR; TCRdb's copy has only in-frame clones and lacks some. For V, J and clone size, that table is used; D and trimming come from the DNA. This sample has approximately 260,000 clones, with roughly nine tenths found just once. This TCR came from a man in his sixties who had recovered from COVID-19. This chain uses TRBV28 with TRBJ1-5; D is unclear. The sequencing sample was made of peripheral blood. This CDR3 is CASSLSYLRGYNQPQHF. The CDR3 DNA sequence: TGTGCCAGCAGTTTATCCTATCTCCGAGGGTATAATCAGCCCCAGCATTTT.